This TCR beta chain was captured in a study of blood T cells in healthy people across ages. Alongside a J-beta primer mix, a sample-barcoded 5' primer served in a second PCR lasting 7 to 11 cycles. TCRdb re-called the 5' RACE reads through MiXCR, storing one row per CDR3 protein. This repertoire shows roughly 1,100,000 distinct CDR3 sequences, less than 25% found once; its top ten account for approximately 0.7%. Separately, the same data were catalogued under a study of T cells of mothers and their children.

The receptor's source is a girl aged 2 to 9 in good health. Sequencing was done on a sample of blood.

The CDR3, as DNA: TGTGCCAGCAGCCCCGGACTAGCGGGGGGAAAAAACATTCAGTACTTC. Amino acid sequence: CASSPGLAGGKNIQYF. This sequence joins TRBV11-2 and TRBJ2-4; 14 nucleotides align to TRBD2. Germline V gene sequence: CDR1 SGHAT, CDR2 FQNNGV. The junction had 4 bases not matched to a gene; V was cut back by 5 bases and J by 4 bases. This CDR3 contains 16 residues. The variable domain in full, completed from reference TRBV11-2 and TRBJ2-4, reads EAGVAQSPRYKIIEKRQSVAFWCNPISGHATLYWYQQILGQGPKLLIQFQNNGVVDDSQLPKDRFSAERLKGVDSTLKIQPAKLEDSAVYLCASSPGLAGGKNIQYFGAGTRLSVL.